The sequence of this TCR beta chain was determined in a study of tumor-infiltrating lymphocytes in primary liver carcinoma. Study context: Those enrolled were patients of both sexes, who were aged 30 to 69 years.

Constant-region priming of approximately 500 ng total RNA yielded TCR beta cDNA. Nested multiplex PCR, run for three rounds with slightly modified ARM-PCR, yielded TCR beta libraries. Two initial PCR rounds of about 9 cycles each paired TRBV1-TRBV30 forward primers with a C-beta reverse primer. Using its own MiXCR run on the multiplex PCR reads, TCRdb lists one record per CDR3 protein. The data contain 310,000 or so distinct CDR3 sequences, almost 60% of them singletons. The CDR3 extends over 13 amino acids. Germline V CDR1 and CDR2: SGHAT, FQNNGV. V was pared by 3 bases and J by 2 bases, with 4 bases between. Study results and caveats: CD8+ and CD4+ repertoires went uncompared, the samples being bulk unsorted. Paired tumor-adjacent and tumor-blood samples overlapped less than tumor region pairs did.

Ten or more counts support this clonotype. Antigen specificity is unknown. Alongside blood RNA obtained from unsorted whole blood, germline DNA was also extracted. This sequence joins TRBV11-2 and TRBJ2-2; D unresolved. The sample consisted of peripheral blood. This sequence originates from a woman aged 25 to 39 with primary liver carcinoma and hepatitis B virus infection. CDR3 sequence (DNA): TGTGCCAGCAGCTTTCAAAACACCGGGGAGCTGTTTTTT. It translates to CASSFQNTGELFF. Filled out from reference TRBV11-2 and TRBJ2-2, the complete variable domain reads EAGVAQSPRYKIIEKRQSVAFWCNPISGHATLYWYQQILGQGPKLLIQFQNNGVVDDSQLPKDRFSAERLKGVDSTLKIQPAKLEDSAVYLCASSFQNTGELFFGEGSRLTVL.